This is a list of T cell receptor beta chains from one sample in a study of T cell responses to AZD1222 COVID-19 vaccine. The method was immunoSEQ multiplex PCR; TCRdb's version includes in-frame clones alone and lacks a portion of them. The sample has around 190,000 clones; 88% are singletons. The sequencing used peripheral blood, collected on day 0 of AZD1222 vaccination. These receptor sequences come from an adult in good health. Both conserved end residues are part of each CDR3. Fields, in order: V gene, clone size, D gene, J gene, CDR3 protein, CDR3 DNA. The D gene is left open where the match is weak. Expanded clones are given a class, and other clones once, few, many or no size at all.

>TRBV12-3/TRBV12-4|NA|TRBD2|TRBJ2-7
CASSLPGGEQYF
TGTGCCAGCAGCCTACCGGGGGGCGAGCAGTACTTC
>TRBV5-6|few|TRBD1|TRBJ1-4
CASSGEQGATNEKLFF
TGTGCCAGCAGCGGCGAACAGGGGGCAACTAATGAAAAACTGTTTTTT
>TRBV7-2|once|TRBD2|TRBJ2-5
CASSPGGTQETQYF
TGTGCCAGCAGCCCGGGGGGGACGCAGGAGACCCAGTACTTC
>TRBV7-9|NA|TRBD2|TRBJ2-1
CASSWGGSYNEQFF
TGTGCCAGCAGCTGGGGGGGCTCCTACAATGAGCAGTTCTTC
>TRBV19|NA|TRBD1|TRBJ1-2
CASSMRQGENFYYGYTF
TGTGCCAGTAGTATGAGGCAGGGGGAGAACTTTTACTATGGCTACACCTTC
>TRBV7-2|NA|TRBD2|TRBJ2-1
CASSSSSGTSGSNEQFF
TGTGCCAGCAGCTCTTCCTCCGGGACTAGCGGGTCCAATGAGCAGTTCTTC
>TRBV9|NA|NA|TRBJ2-1
CASSVKNRVAVKAYNEQFF
TGTGCCAGCAGCGTAAAAAACAGGGTGGCAGTAAAAGCCTACAATGAGCAGTTCTTC
>TRBV20-1|NA|NA|TRBJ1-2
CSAGPSGGYTF
TGCAGTGCCGGACCCTCGGGAGGCTACACCTTC
>TRBV7-9|once|TRBD1|TRBJ1-4
CASMRGTANEKLFF
TGTGCCAGCATGAGGGGGACAGCGAATGAAAAACTGTTTTTT
>TRBV6-2/TRBV6-3|NA|NA|TRBJ1-5
CASSRGHLFGNQPQHF
TGTGCCAGCAGTCGCGGACACCTTTTTGGCAATCAGCCCCAGCATTTT
>TRBV9|NA|TRBD1|TRBJ1-4
CASSVGQGVDQKLFF
TGTGCCAGCAGCGTAGGACAGGGCGTGGATCAAAAACTGTTTTTT
>TRBV19|NA|NA|TRBJ1-5
CASSISDEGRQPQHF
TGTGCCAGTAGTATTAGTGATGAGGGACGCCAGCCCCAGCATTTT
>TRBV28|NA|TRBD1|TRBJ1-2
CASSSPGQTNYGYTF
TGTGCCAGCAGTTCCCCGGGACAGACTAACTATGGCTACACCTTC
>TRBV5-1|NA|NA|TRBJ1-1
CASSLAQNMNTEAFF
TGCGCCAGCAGCTTGGCTCAGAACATGAACACTGAAGCTTTCTTT
>TRBV7-6|NA|NA|TRBJ2-5
CASSLIQRQQETQYF
TGTGCCAGCAGCTTAATTCAGCGGCAGCAAGAGACCCAGTACTTC
>TRBV23-1|NA|NA|TRBJ1-3
CASSQSSLSGNTIYF
TGCGCCAGCAGTCAATCTTCTCTCTCTGGAAACACCATATATTTT
>TRBV5-6|NA|NA|TRBJ2-7
CASSVQGKKTTLYEQYF
TGTGCCAGCAGTGTGCAGGGGAAGAAGACTACCCTCTACGAGCAGTACTTC
>TRBV27|NA|TRBD2|TRBJ2-7
CASRTGTSRSYEQYF
TGTGCCAGCCGGACCGGGACTAGCAGGTCCTACGAGCAGTACTTC
>TRBV28|NA|NA|TRBJ1-2
CASSPGGRYGYTF
TGTGCCAGCAGTCCAGGCGGGAGGTATGGCTACACCTTC
>TRBV6-6|NA|TRBD1|TRBJ2-5
CASTSGTGGEETQYF
TGTGCCAGCACCTCCGGGACAGGGGGAGAAGAGACCCAGTACTTC
>TRBV5-6|NA|NA|TRBJ2-5
CASSGGETQYF
TGTGCCAGCAGTGGCGGGGAGACCCAGTACTTC
>TRBV28|NA|NA|TRBJ1-2
CASSLIGTYGYTF
TGTGCCAGCAGTTTAATTGGAACCTATGGCTACACCTTC
>TRBV28|NA|NA|TRBJ2-7
CASNGASYEQYF
TGTGCCAGCAATGGGGCCTCCTACGAGCAGTACTTC
>TRBV30|few|NA|TRBJ1-1
CAWSHLGAANTEAFF
TGTGCCTGGAGTCACCTGGGAGCCGCGAACACTGAAGCTTTCTTT
>TRBV20-1|once|NA|TRBJ2-1
CSARGRPSGVF
TGCAGTGCTAGAGGCAGGCCATCTGGGGTCTTC
>TRBV7-7|NA|NA|TRBJ1-1
CASSVDRNTEAFF
TGTGCTAGCAGCGTCGATCGGAACACTGAAGCTTTCTTT
>TRBV6-5|NA|NA|TRBJ1-4
CASSYGPFEKLFF
TGTGCCAGCAGTTACGGCCCGTTTGAAAAACTGTTTTTT
>TRBV4-1|NA|NA|TRBJ2-3
CASSQGLDTQYF
TGCGCCAGCAGCCAGGGCCTGGATACGCAGTATTTT
>TRBV1|NA|NA|TRBJ2-1
CTSSGAGVKDTYNEQFF
TGCACCAGCAGCGGGGCGGGAGTGAAGGATACCTACAATGAGCAGTTCTTC
>TRBV7-8|once|NA|TRBJ1-2
CASSFRGDYGYTF
TGTGCCAGCAGCTTCCGCGGGGACTATGGCTACACCTTC
>TRBV9|NA|TRBD2|TRBJ2-2
CASSPPLAGSNTGELFF
TGTGCCAGCAGCCCCCCCCTAGCGGGGTCGAACACCGGGGAGCTGTTTTTT
>TRBV19|NA|NA|TRBJ1-3
CASSIEGTGNTIYF
TGTGCCAGTAGTATAGAAGGGACTGGAAACACCATATATTTT
>TRBV29-1|NA|TRBD1|TRBJ2-2
CSVGTGGYTGELFF
TGCAGCGTTGGGACAGGGGGATACACCGGGGAGCTGTTTTTT
>TRBV19|NA|NA|TRBJ1-3
CASSPPPAYSGNTIYF
TGTGCCAGTAGTCCCCCTCCAGCTTACTCTGGAAACACCATATATTTT
>TRBV24-1|NA|TRBD1|TRBJ2-1
CATSDSDRGGQFF
TGTGCCACCAGTGATTCCGACAGGGGAGGCCAGTTCTTC
>TRBV9|NA|TRBD1|TRBJ2-1
CASSVGDRGNEQFF
TGTGCCAGCAGCGTAGGGGACAGGGGTAATGAGCAGTTCTTC
>TRBV9|few|NA|TRBJ1-4
CASSEGGQREKLFF
TGTGCCAGCAGCGAGGGGGGACAAAGGGAAAAACTGTTTTTT
>TRBV6-5|NA|NA|TRBJ1-5
CASSFREGNQPQHF
TGTGCCAGCTCATTCAGGGAGGGCAATCAGCCCCAGCATTTT
>TRBV18|NA|NA|TRBJ2-5
CASSPPPGMETQYF
TGTGCCAGCTCACCACCGCCGGGAATGGAGACCCAGTACTTC
>TRBV10-2|NA|TRBD1|TRBJ1-4
CASSPGQTATNEKLFF
TGCGCCAGCAGCCCGGGACAGACTGCAACTAATGAAAAACTGTTTTTT